This TCR beta chain was observed in a study of blood T cell repertoires in COVID-19. Across the whole study: Samples taken during acute and convalescent COVID-19 were collected in the United States, Italy and Spain.

Original analysis: Nucleated cell number was recorded as an estimate derived from reference gene primer amplification. Sequenced by immunoSEQ multiplex PCR; TCRdb stores in-frame clones only, minus some. That table furnishes V, J and clone size, whereas the DNA furnished D and trimming. The sample consists of about 230,000 clones, approximately 90% of them appearing once. In Seattle, patients joined the study during active infection and were tracked longitudinally. The length of the CDR3 is 15 residues. V lost 5 bases to trimming and J lost 0 bases, with 11 bases between them. The V gene's germline CDR1 is MNHEY and CDR2 SMNVEV (reference sequence).

This receptor was obtained from a man aged 50-60 years with COVID-19, enrolled during active disease. The chain uses TRBV27 and TRBJ2-1; no definite D call. Sequenced input: peripheral blood. CDR3 DNA sequence: TGTGCCAGCAGTCCTCCCCCGGGCTCCTACAATGAGCAGTTCTTC. Amino acid sequence: CASSPPPGSYNEQFF.